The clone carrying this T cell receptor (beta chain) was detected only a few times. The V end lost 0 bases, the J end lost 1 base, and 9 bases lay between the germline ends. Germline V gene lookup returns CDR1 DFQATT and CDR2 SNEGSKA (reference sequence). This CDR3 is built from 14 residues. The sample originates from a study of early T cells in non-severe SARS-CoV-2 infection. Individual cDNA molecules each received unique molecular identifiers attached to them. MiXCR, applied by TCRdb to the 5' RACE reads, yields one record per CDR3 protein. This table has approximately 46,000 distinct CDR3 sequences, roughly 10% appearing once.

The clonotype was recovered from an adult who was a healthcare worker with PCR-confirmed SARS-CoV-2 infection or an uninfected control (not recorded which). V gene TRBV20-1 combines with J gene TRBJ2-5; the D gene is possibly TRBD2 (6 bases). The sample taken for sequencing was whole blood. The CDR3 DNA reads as TGCAGTGCTAGAGATTGGGGGGTCCAAGAGACCCAGTACTTC. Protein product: CSARDWGVQETQYF.